This T cell receptor beta chain was retrieved from a study of identifying expanded T cells in peripheral blood. Only in-frame clones appear in the TCRdb table, and some are missing; sequencing was by immunoSEQ multiplex PCR. Here the sample spans just over 90,000 clones, about 88% being singletons. Healthy donors had no documented immune events, such as infections, while sampled. What was sequenced was blood. The sequence derives from a person aged 18 to 75 in good health.

The CDR3 DNA reads TGTGCCAGCAGGATTACAGGGGCATTGGGAGCTTTCTTT. This codes for CASRITGALGAFF. This sequence joins TRBV28 and TRBJ1-1; 7 bases map to TRBD1. This CDR3 has 13 amino acids. Trimming at V came to 6 bases and at J to 10 bases, leaving 11 bases not matched to a gene. CDR1 is MDHEN, CDR2 SYDVKM, per germline.